The rows below give T cell receptor beta chains drawn from one sample of a study of cytomegalovirus exposure and HLA in healthy donors. Only in-frame clones appear in the TCRdb table, and some are missing; sequencing was by immunoSEQ multiplex PCR. Recorded here are 180,000 or so clones; the top ten clones represent about 0.79%. Sample: PBMCs. The source of these receptors is a woman aged 18-29 years in good health and CMV-seropositive. CDR3s include the opening cysteine and the closing phenylalanine or tryptophan. The D gene is left open where the match is weak.

D	V	J	CDR3	DNA
NA	TRBV5-4	TRBJ2-3	CASSLGGSTDTQYF	TGTGCCAGCAGCTTGGGCGGGAGCACAGATACGCAGTATTTT
NA	TRBV7-6	TRBJ2-2	CASRRTSNTGELFF	TGTGCCAGCAGGAGGACATCGAACACCGGGGAGCTGTTTTTT
TRBD2	TRBV30	TRBJ2-3	CAWSVQLAGGTQYF	TGTGCCTGGAGTGTACAGCTAGCGGGAGGCACGCAGTATTTT
TRBD1	TRBV9	TRBJ2-2	CASSARRTGMTNTGELFF	TGTGCCAGCAGCGCCCGTAGGACAGGTATGACGAACACCGGGGAGCTGTTTTTT
NA	TRBV27	TRBJ1-6	CASSFGSTSPLHF	TGTGCCAGCAGTTTCGGGAGTACATCGCCCCTCCACTTT
NA	TRBV7-2	TRBJ2-3	CASSLASPGQNTDTQYF	TGTGCCAGCAGCTTAGCTAGCCCGGGACAAAACACAGATACGCAGTATTTT
TRBD1	TRBV7-2	TRBJ1-2	CASNKDRGYGYTF	TGTGCCAGCAACAAAGACAGGGGTTATGGCTACACCTTC
TRBD1	TRBV5-1	TRBJ1-3	CASSFTGEGGNTIYF	TGCGCCAGCAGCTTCACAGGGGAAGGAGGAAACACCATATATTTT
NA	TRBV6-1	TRBJ1-2	CASSHEGGASDGYTF	TGTGCCAGCAGTCACGAGGGCGGAGCCTCTGATGGCTACACCTTC
NA	TRBV2	TRBJ2-7	CASSESGAVDEQYF	TGTGCCAGCAGTGAGTCGGGAGCCGTGGACGAGCAGTACTTC
NA	TRBV5-1	TRBJ1-3	CASSLTGPGNTIYF	TGCGCCAGCAGCTTGACAGGGCCTGGAAACACCATATATTTT
NA	TRBV18	TRBJ2-7	CASSPRGRTHNYEQYF	TGTGCCAGCTCACCTAGAGGGCGCACACATAACTACGAGCAGTACTTC
NA	TRBV19	TRBJ2-7	CASSISGREQYF	TGTGCCAGTAGTATATCAGGGAGGGAGCAGTACTTC
NA	TRBV6-4	TRBJ2-3	CASSAQGSGPDTQYF	TGTGCCAGCTCAGCACAGGGCTCGGGGCCAGATACGCAGTATTTT
NA	TRBV14	TRBJ1-3	CASSYLGNTIYF	TGTGCCAGCAGCTACTTAGGAAACACCATATATTTT
TRBD1	TRBV4-1	TRBJ1-1	CASSQVRLYSGTGNTEAFF	TGCGCCAGCAGCCAAGTTAGACTATACTCCGGGACAGGGAACACTGAAGCTTTCTTT